The T cell receptor beta chain described here comes from a study of T cells after posttransplantation cyclophosphamide. This clone was seen repeatedly, ten times or more. Trimming removed 6 bases at V and 0 bases at J, with 15 bases between. The CDR3 is 16 residues long. The germline V gene has CDR1 MNHEY and CDR2 SMNVEV (reference sequence). Assay used: immunoSEQ multiplex PCR; TCRdb lists only in-frame clones, some missing. The sample lists tens of thousands of clones, none appearing once, the ten largest making up about 2.5%. Sequencing was performed on PBMCs. The chain is built from TRBV27 and TRBJ2-4, with D possibly TRBD2 on 6 matching bases. The clonotype was recovered from a woman aged 60-70 years in good health, CMV-negative, and a related stem cell transplant donor. The CDR3 DNA follows: TGTGCCAGCAGCCTAGGACTACAGATAGCCAAAAACATTCAGTACTTC. This gives the protein CASSLGLQIAKNIQYF.